This passage covers 24 T cell receptor beta chains from one sample sequenced in a study of blood T cell repertoires in COVID-19. Here immunoSEQ multiplex PCR was the method, and the copy in TCRdb shows in-frame clones only, minus some. This sample carries over 200,000 clones, 75% to 90% of them seen once, and the ten largest clones take 2% to 3%. The specimen was peripheral blood. The origin of the receptors is a man aged 25-40 years with COVID-19, enrolled during active disease.

This sequence joins TRBV15 and TRBJ2-1; 11 nucleotides line up with TRBD2. This CDR3 is built from 17 residues. Germline V CDR1 and CDR2: LNHNV, YYDKDF (reference sequence). With 8 bases clipped from V and 0 bases from J, the junction kept 9 bases outside the gene matches. The CDR3 DNA follows: TGTGCCACCGAAGGACTAGCGGGTGGGGACTCCTACAATGAGCAGTTCTTC. As protein: CATEGLAGGDSYNEQFF.

The J gene is TRBJ2-6, the V gene TRBV11-3; 10 bases agree with TRBD1. Germline values: CDR1 SGHNT, CDR2 YENEEA. The junction had 11 bases not matched to a gene; V was cut back by 5 bases and J by 4 bases. This CDR3 spans 18 amino acids. CDR3 region: CASSASGTGAKGANVLTF. The CDR3 DNA reads TGTGCCAGCAGCGCATCCGGGACAGGGGCTAAGGGGGCCAACGTCCTGACTTTC.

The rearrangement links TRBV9 to TRBJ2-7; TRBD1 agrees at 8 bases. CDR3 length: 14 amino acids. Germline V lookup: CDR1 SGDLS, CDR2 YYNGEE. Unmatched junction bases numbered 8, after V lost 7 bases and J lost 2 bases. The CDR3 protein is CASAFGTGAYEQYF. CDR3 nucleotides: TGTGCCAGCGCCTTCGGGACAGGAGCCTACGAGCAGTACTTC.

The rearrangement links TRBV2 to TRBJ1-1; D gene uncertain. The CDR3 length is 14 residues. Trimming pared 6 bases from V and 6 bases from J, leaving 17 bases between. Germline V gives CDR1 SNHLY, CDR2 FYNNEI. Written as DNA, the CDR3 is TGTGCCAGCAGCGTTACGACAAAGACGCCTGAAGCTTTCTTT. Translation gives CASSVTTKTPEAFF.

The chain is built from TRBV29-1 and TRBJ1-2, with D possibly TRBD1 on 6 matching bases. The CDR3 runs 17 residues. From germline, CDR1 is SQVTM and CDR2 ANQGSEA. V dropped 5 bases and J dropped 4 bases, with 26 bases sitting between them. CDR3 sequence reads: CSVPRWGRGPLGYGYTF. The CDR3 DNA reads as TGCAGCGTTCCCCGCTGGGGCAGGGGCCCCCTTGGCTATGGCTACACCTTC.

The chain joins TRBV29-1 to TRBJ1-5, with D hard to call. Germline lookup yields CDR1 SQVTM and CDR2 ANQGSEA. V lost 2 bases to trimming and J lost 7 bases, with 12 bases between them. The CDR3 length is 13 residues. The chain's CDR3 is CSVESTSGQPQHF. CDR3 sequence (DNA): TGCAGCGTTGAATCTACGTCAGGACAGCCCCAGCATTTT. Filled out from reference TRBV29-1 and TRBJ1-5, the complete variable domain reads SAVISQKPSRDICQRGTSLTIQCQVDSQVTMMFWYRQQPGQSLTLIATANQGSEATYESGFVIDKFPISRPNLTFSTLTVSNMSPEDSSIYLCSVESTSGQPQHFGDGTRLSIL.

The chain combines TRBV5-1 with TRBJ1-1; 10 bases are a match to TRBD1. Germline CDR1 and CDR2: SGHRS and YFSETQ. Germline trimming cut 3 bases from V and 1 base from J; bases unmatched to any gene: 12. The CDR3 spans 18 residues. The CDR3 is CASSSDRGVGRTNTEAFF. The DNA for the CDR3 is TGCGCCAGCAGCTCGGACAGGGGGGTGGGAAGGACGAACACTGAAGCTTTCTTT.

DNA for the CDR3: TGTGCCAGCAGCCCCGCAGGCATCGCCTACGAGCAGTACTTC. This codes for CASSPAGIAYEQYF. This chain uses TRBV7-9 with TRBJ2-7; D is unclear. The germline V gene encodes CDR1 SEHNR and CDR2 FQNEAQ (reference sequence). The CDR3 is 14 amino acids. The germline V and J ends were trimmed by 5 bases and 2 bases, with 13 bases remaining between them.

V usage is TRBV5-1 and J usage is TRBJ1-1; TRBD1 aligns across 7 bases. This CDR3 has 14 residues. Trimming removed 3 bases from V and 5 bases from J; junction bases left unmatched: 7. CDR1 SGHRS and CDR2 YFSETQ come from the germline V gene. In DNA form, the CDR3 reads TGCGCCAGCAGCTCATCAGGGGGTGGGACTGAAGCTTTCTTT. Its translation is CASSSSGGGTEAFF.

The chain carries TRBV5-1 and TRBJ2-3; 9 bases match TRBD2. CDR1 is SGHRS, CDR2 YFSETQ, per germline. The CDR3 is made up of 16 amino acids. The J segment lost 1 base and the V segment lost 3 bases, leaving 6 bases of the junction unmatched. This CDR3 is CASSSIAGVGTDTQYF. CDR3 nucleotides: TGCGCCAGCAGCTCGATAGCGGGGGTGGGCACAGATACGCAGTATTTT. Combining the CDR3 with reference TRBV5-1 and TRBJ2-3 gives the whole variable domain KAGVTQTPRYLIKTRGQQVTLSCSPISGHRSVSWYQQTPGQGLQFLFEYFSETQRNKGNFPGRFSGRQFSNSRSEMNVSTLELGDSALYLCASSSIAGVGTDTQYFGPGTRLTVL.

This clone was seen more than once but under ten times. The genes are TRBV4-3 and TRBJ2-1; TRBD2 might be the D (6 bases). Deletions cut 2 bases from V and 6 bases from J, with 17 bases between. Germline CDR1 and CDR2: LGHNA and YSLEER. CDR3 length: 16 residues. The CDR3 DNA is TGCGCCAGCAGCCAATCGTTCACCGGGAGAGGCAATGAGCAGTTCTTC. It codes for CASSQSFTGRGNEQFF.

The genes are TRBV4-1 and TRBJ1-5; TRBD1 matches at 9 bases. CDR3 length: 17 residues. Trimming at V came to 1 base and at J to 1 base, leaving 5 bases not matched to a gene. Germline assignment: CDR1 MGHRA and CDR2 YSYEKL. CDR3 protein: CASSQADRGGSNQPQHF. The CDR3 region has the DNA TGCGCCAGCAGCCAAGCGGACAGGGGAGGGAGCAATCAGCCCCAGCATTTT.

The chain has TRBV9 and TRBJ1-2; 7 positions agree with TRBD1. The V gene end was trimmed by 0 bases and the J gene end by 4 bases; junction bases not matched to a gene: 6. From germline, CDR1 is SGDLS and CDR2 YYNGEE. This CDR3 has 15 amino acids. CDR3 residues: CASSVDGTDFYGYTF. DNA of the CDR3: TGTGCCAGCAGCGTAGACGGGACAGACTTCTATGGCTACACCTTC. Filled out from reference TRBV9 and TRBJ1-2, the complete variable domain reads DSGVTQTPKHLITATGQRVTLRCSPRSGDLSVYWYQQSLDQGLQFLIQYYNGEERAKGNILERFSAQQFPDLHSELNLSSLELGDSALYFCASSVDGTDFYGYTFGSGTRLTVV.

The chain combines TRBV10-3 with TRBJ1-2; maybe TRBD1 (5 bases). Looked up from germline, CDR1 is ENHRY and CDR2 is SYGVKD. The CDR3 has 13 residues. V was pared by 0 bases and J by 12 bases, with 14 bases between. CDR3 protein: CAISESMGPLDTF. The CDR3 nucleotides read TGTGCCATCAGTGAGTCGATGGGGCCATTGGACACCTTC.

The gene calls are TRBV11-2 and TRBJ2-1; 8 bases agree with TRBD1. V gave up 6 bases and J gave up 2 bases; unmatched junction bases: 6. Germline V CDR1 and CDR2: SGHAT, FQNNGV. CDR3 length: 15 amino acids. The CDR3 DNA reads as TGTGCCAGCAGGGGCGCAGGGGGCGCCTACAATGAGCAGTTCTTC. As protein: CASRGAGGAYNEQFF.

This chain links TRBV6-5 with TRBJ1-1; D might be TRBD1 (5 bases). Per the germline V gene, CDR1 is MNHEY and CDR2 is SVGAGI. V was pared by 0 bases and J by 3 bases, with 8 bases between. The CDR3 runs to 14 residues. The CDR3 sequence: CASSYSRQHTEAFF. CDR3 DNA sequence: TGTGCCAGCAGTTACTCGAGACAGCACACTGAAGCTTTCTTT.

This rearrangement joins TRBV19 to TRBJ1-1; TRBD1 agrees at 9 bases. Germline-derived CDR1 and CDR2 are LNHDA and SQIVND (reference sequence). V lost 7 bases and J lost 3; bases outside the gene matches: 12. This CDR3 comprises 16 residues. The CDR3 reads CASMRGQGIVDTEAFF. CDR3 nucleotide sequence: TGTGCCAGTATGAGGGGACAGGGTATTGTGGACACTGAAGCTTTCTTT.

CDR3 coding DNA: TGTGCCAGCAGTTACTGGGCAGGGGCCCGTCCAGATACGCAGTATTTT. This codes for CASSYWAGARPDTQYF. V is TRBV6-6 and J is TRBJ2-3, with TRBD1 as a possible D gene (6 bases). The CDR3 is 16 amino acids. The germline V and J ends were trimmed by 1 base and 4 bases, with 15 bases remaining between them. Germline V gene lookup returns CDR1 MNHNY and CDR2 SVGAGI (reference sequence).

This clone was counted between two and nine times. The gene calls are TRBV21-1 and TRBJ2-7; TRBD1 was called by the table and not checked on the DNA. TRBV21-1 is given as a pseudogene. The CDR3 is 15 residues long. The CDR3 nucleotides are TGTGCCAGCAGCGAGGACAGTTCACCGTCCTACGAGCAGTACTTC. It specifies CASSEDSSPSYEQYF.

The chain couples TRBV29-1 to TRBJ2-2; 13 positions agree with TRBD2. The CDR3 has 16 amino acids. The V and J ends lost 5 bases and 2 bases, in that order; junction bases with no gene match: 5. Looked up from germline, CDR1 is SQVTM and CDR2 is ANQGSEA. Here the CDR3 DNA reads TGCAGCGTTCTGGGACTAGCGGGAATAAACACCGGGGAGCTGTTTTTT. Its translation is CSVLGLAGINTGELFF.

This clone was seen only once. The chain employs TRBV28 and TRBJ2-1, with D possibly being TRBD2 (7 bases). The CDR3 extends over 17 amino acids. Trimming took off 3 bases at V and 3 bases at J, with 18 bases between the two ends. Germline CDR1 and CDR2: MDHEN and SYDVKM. CDR3 DNA sequence: TGTGCCAGCAGTTTCACTGGACGAGGGGGGGGCTACAATGAGCAGTTCTTC. Protein product: CASSFTGRGGGYNEQFF.

This clone showed up just once. The gene calls are TRBV9 and TRBJ2-2; no clear D gene. The germline V and J ends were trimmed by 4 bases and 5 bases, with 15 bases remaining between them. The CDR3 runs to 15 residues. Germline CDR1 reads SGDLS; CDR2 reads YYNGEE. The CDR3 DNA reads TGTGCCAGCAGCCTAGTTCGCTCCGGGACCGGGGAGCTGTTTTTT. Encoded protein: CASSLVRSGTGELFF.

V usage is TRBV6-5 and J usage is TRBJ2-1, with D possibly TRBD1 on 6 matching bases. Germline CDR1 MNHEY, CDR2 SVGAGI. Trimming stripped 5 bases from V and 6 bases from J, with 14 bases between. This CDR3 comprises 14 residues. The CDR3 sequence is CASSRTAALNEQFF. The CDR3 bases are TGTGCCAGCAGTCGGACAGCGGCCCTCAATGAGCAGTTCTTC.

In this sample, this clone turned up once. The V gene is TRBV2, the J gene TRBJ2-2; TRBD2 matches 11 bases. The CDR3 sequence is 14 residues long. The V and J ends lost 11 bases and 1 base, in that order; junction bases with no gene match: 3. Per the germline V gene, CDR1 is SNHLY and CDR2 is FYNNEI. The CDR3 here is CAVGTSGNTGELFF. In DNA, the CDR3 is TGTGCCGTCGGGACTAGCGGGAACACCGGGGAGCTGTTTTTT.